The 14 T cell receptor beta chains given below trace back to one sample, sequenced in a study of high-grade serous ovarian cancer treatment subgroups. The tumor samples were collected prior to definitive surgery or chemotherapy. Sequencing used immunoSEQ multiplex PCR; TCRdb keeps in-frame clones, though not all of them. The sample lists approximately 40,000 clones, about 80% occurring once. Sequenced material: tumor tissue. These receptors originate from a human donor with high-grade serous ovarian cancer.

In its sample, this clone was seen a few times. The V and J genes are TRBV7-9 and TRBJ2-7; D is uncertain. Deletions cut 2 bases from V and 2 bases from J, with 4 bases between. Germline V gene data show CDR1 as SEHNR and CDR2 as FQNEAQ (reference sequence). The CDR3 is 12 amino acids. The CDR3 region is CASSLLTYEQYF. CDR3 nucleotide sequence: TGTGCCAGCAGCTTATTAACCTACGAGCAGTACTTC. The full variable domain, in which reference TRBV7-9 and TRBJ2-7 provide the parts outside the CDR3, is DTGVSQNPRHKITKRGQNVTFRCDPISEHNRLYWYRQTLGQGPEFLTYFQNEAQLEKSRLLSDRFSAERPKGSFSTLEIQRTEQGDSAMYLCASSLLTYEQYFGPGTRLTVT.

This clone has more than one count but fewer than ten. The rearrangement links TRBV7-2 to TRBJ2-7; D gene unclear. The CDR3 spans 12 residues. The germline V gene has CDR1 SGHTA and CDR2 FQGNSA. V was trimmed by 5 bases and J by 3 bases, leaving 8 bases between them. The CDR3 spells CASSRQDYEQYF. Here the CDR3 DNA reads TGTGCCAGCAGCCGGCAGGACTACGAGCAGTACTTC.

The chain joins TRBV6-1 to TRBJ2-3; the D gene could be TRBD1 or TRBD2 (6 bases each). Looked up from germline, CDR1 is MNHNS and CDR2 is SASEGT. V was pared by 4 bases and J by 6 bases, with 11 bases between. CDR3 size: 13 residues. The CDR3 region is CASSALGGDTQYF. As DNA, the CDR3 is TGTGCCAGCAGTGCCCTAGGGGGGGATACGCAGTATTTT.

The rearrangement joins TRBV4-1 to TRBJ2-3; D is perhaps TRBD1 (6 bases). This CDR3 region has 15 residues. The V gene lost 3 bases and the J gene lost 1 base, with 11 bases spanning the gap. The germline CDR1 and CDR2 sequences are MGHRA and YSYEKL. This CDR3 is CASSQEDRGTDTQYF. CDR3 nucleotides: TGCGCCAGCAGCCAGGAGGACAGAGGCACAGATACGCAGTATTTT.

V and J are TRBV18 and TRBJ1-1; 7 nucleotides match TRBD1. V lost 3 bases to trimming and J lost 1 base; unmatched junction nucleotides: 2. Per the germline V gene, CDR1 is KGHSH and CDR2 is LQKENI. CDR3 length: 14 residues. CDR3 sequence (DNA): TGTGCCAGCTCACCCGGACAGGCGAACACTGAAGCTTTCTTT. Protein sequence: CASSPGQANTEAFF.

The chain combines TRBV29-1 with TRBJ2-7; D is ambiguous. The V gene lost 5 bases and the J gene lost 3 bases, with 8 bases spanning the gap. Germline-derived CDR1 and CDR2 are SQVTM and ANQGSEA. The CDR3 runs to 11 residues. The CDR3 DNA sequence: TGCAGCGTTTTTGCTGGCTACGAGCAGTACTTC. This sequence encodes CSVFAGYEQYF.

CDR3 nucleotides: TGCGCCAGCGGATCTGAGGGGGGCAGAGAAAACATTCAGTACTTC. Its translation: CASGSEGGRENIQYF. The chain is built from TRBV4-3 and TRBJ2-4; D tentatively fits TRBD1 or TRBD2 (6 bases each). The germline gives CDR1 LGHNA, CDR2 YSLEER. CDR3 length equals 15 residues. Trimming left V 8 bases short and J 5 bases short, with 19 bases between.

The chain has TRBV6-1 and TRBJ2-7; D may be TRBD2 (7 bases). V was clipped by 4 bases and J by 3 bases, with 10 bases between them. From germline, CDR1 is MNHNS and CDR2 SASEGT. This CDR3 is 13 amino acids long. The CDR3 spells CASSGEGGYEQYF. The CDR3, as DNA: TGTGCCAGCAGTGGGGAGGGGGGCTACGAGCAGTACTTC.

This chain uses TRBV9 with TRBJ2-5, with TRBD1 matching over 7 bases. In germline, CDR1 is SGDLS, CDR2 YYNGEE. This CDR3 is built from 13 residues. V lost 0 bases to trimming and J lost 5 bases; unmatched junction nucleotides: 1. Written as DNA, the CDR3 is TGTGCCAGCAGCGTAGGCAGGGGGGAGACCCAGTACTTC. Its translation: CASSVGRGETQYF.

The V and J genes are TRBV28 and TRBJ2-5; a possible D gene is TRBD1 (7 bases). V was pared by 6 bases and J by 6 bases, with 14 bases between. CDR3 size: 13 residues. Germline-derived CDR1 and CDR2 are MDHEN and SYDVKM. The CDR3 is CASSNAGGKTQYF. DNA for the CDR3: TGTGCCAGCAGCAATGCAGGGGGGAAGACCCAGTACTTC.

The CDR3 reads CASTVPTNTGELFF. CDR3 sequence (DNA): TGTGCCAGCACAGTTCCCACGAACACCGGGGAGCTGTTTTTT. The chain carries TRBV28 and TRBJ2-2; D unclear. Germline loops: CDR1 MDHEN, CDR2 SYDVKM. The CDR3 loop spans 14 amino acids. The ends were cut back, 7 bases at V and 0 bases at J, with 9 bases in the middle.

This chain joins TRBV5-1 and TRBJ2-1; 13 bases map to TRBD2. This CDR3 region has 15 residues. Trimming took 2 bases from V and 6 from J; bases not matched to a gene: 2. The germline CDR1 and CDR2 sequences are SGHRS and YFSETQ. The CDR3 nucleotides read TGCGCCAGCAGCTTTACTAGCGGGAGGGCCAATGAGCAGTTCTTC. This codes for CASSFTSGRANEQFF.

V is TRBV19 and J is TRBJ1-1, with D possibly matching TRBD1 (6 bases). The germline gives CDR1 LNHDA, CDR2 SQIVND (reference sequence). V was shortened by 7 bases and J by 1 base, with 16 bases between the two germline ends. The CDR3 has 15 residues. The CDR3 is CASKSGAAENTEAFF. CDR3 sequence (DNA): TGTGCCAGTAAGTCAGGGGCGGCAGAGAACACTGAAGCTTTCTTT. Complete variable domain (other parts from reference TRBV19 and TRBJ1-1): DGGITQSPKYLFRKEGQNVTLSCEQNLNHDAMYWYRQDPGQGLRLIYYSQIVNDFQKGDIAEGYSVSREKKESFPLTVTSAQKNPTAFYLCASKSGAAENTEAFFGQGTRLTVV.

This chain connects TRBV27 to TRBJ2-7; D gene unclear. This CDR3 has 14 residues. V was clipped by 5 bases and J by 0 bases, with 11 bases between them. Germline-derived CDR1 and CDR2 are MNHEY and SMNVEV (reference sequence). As DNA, the CDR3 is TGTGCCAGCAGTCTTGACATGAGCTCCTACGAGCAGTACTTC. Its translation is CASSLDMSSYEQYF.